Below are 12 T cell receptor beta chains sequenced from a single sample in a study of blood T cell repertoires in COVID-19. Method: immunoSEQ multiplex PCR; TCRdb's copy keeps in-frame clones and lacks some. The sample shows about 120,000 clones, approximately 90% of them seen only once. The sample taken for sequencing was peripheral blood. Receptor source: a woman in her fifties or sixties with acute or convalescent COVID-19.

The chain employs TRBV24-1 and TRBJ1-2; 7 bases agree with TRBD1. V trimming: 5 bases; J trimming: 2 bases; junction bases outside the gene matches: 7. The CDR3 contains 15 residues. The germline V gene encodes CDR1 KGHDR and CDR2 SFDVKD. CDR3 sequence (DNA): TGTGCCACCAGTGCCTCTTCACAGGGGAACTATGGCTACACCTTC. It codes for CATSASSQGNYGYTF.

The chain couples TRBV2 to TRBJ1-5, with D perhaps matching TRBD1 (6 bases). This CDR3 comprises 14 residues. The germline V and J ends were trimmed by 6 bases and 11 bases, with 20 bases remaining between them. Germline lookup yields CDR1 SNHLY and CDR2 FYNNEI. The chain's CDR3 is CASSHGTSVEAQHF. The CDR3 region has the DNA TGTGCCAGCAGCCATGGGACATCGGTTGAGGCCCAGCATTTT.

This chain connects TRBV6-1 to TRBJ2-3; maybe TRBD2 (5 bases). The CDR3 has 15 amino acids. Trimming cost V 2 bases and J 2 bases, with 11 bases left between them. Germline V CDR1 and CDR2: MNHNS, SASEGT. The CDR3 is CASSEPSGTTDTQYF. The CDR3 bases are TGTGCCAGCAGTGAACCGAGCGGAACCACAGATACGCAGTATTTT.

CDR3 sequence (DNA): TGCAGTGCTAGTAAGCGACTAGCGGTCAATGAGCAGTTCTTC. As protein: CSASKRLAVNEQFF. The chain links TRBV20-1 to TRBJ2-1; 9 nucleotides align to TRBD2. The CDR3 consists of 14 residues. The germline CDR1 and CDR2 sequences are DFQATT and SNEGSKA (reference sequence). The ends lost 3 bases at V and 6 bases at J; junction bases unmatched: 6.

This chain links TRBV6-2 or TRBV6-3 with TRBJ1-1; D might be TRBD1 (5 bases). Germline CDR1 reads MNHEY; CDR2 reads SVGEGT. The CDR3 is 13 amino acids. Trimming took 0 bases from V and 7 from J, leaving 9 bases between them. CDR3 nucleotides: TGTGCCAGCAGTTACTCACGACAGCTTGAAGCTTTCTTT. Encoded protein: CASSYSRQLEAFF.

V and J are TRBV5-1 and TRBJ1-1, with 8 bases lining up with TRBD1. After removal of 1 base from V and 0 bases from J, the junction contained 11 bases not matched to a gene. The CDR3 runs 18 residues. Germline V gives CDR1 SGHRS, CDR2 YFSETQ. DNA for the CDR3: TGCGCCAGCAGCTTGTGGATGAGGGGGACAGGCGTGAACACTGAAGCTTTCTTT. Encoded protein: CASSLWMRGTGVNTEAFF.

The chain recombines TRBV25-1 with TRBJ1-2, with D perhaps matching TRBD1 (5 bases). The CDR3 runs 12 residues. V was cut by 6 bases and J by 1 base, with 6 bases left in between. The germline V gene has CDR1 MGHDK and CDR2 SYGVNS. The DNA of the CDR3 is TGTGCCAGCAGCGACAGTAACTATGGCTACACCTTC. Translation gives CASSDSNYGYTF.

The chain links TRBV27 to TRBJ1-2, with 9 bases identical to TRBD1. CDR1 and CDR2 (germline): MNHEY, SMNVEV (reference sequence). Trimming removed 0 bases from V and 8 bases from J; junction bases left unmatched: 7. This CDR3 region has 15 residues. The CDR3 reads CASSLSKQGAQGYTF. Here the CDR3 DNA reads TGTGCCAGCAGTTTATCGAAACAGGGGGCGCAGGGCTACACCTTC.

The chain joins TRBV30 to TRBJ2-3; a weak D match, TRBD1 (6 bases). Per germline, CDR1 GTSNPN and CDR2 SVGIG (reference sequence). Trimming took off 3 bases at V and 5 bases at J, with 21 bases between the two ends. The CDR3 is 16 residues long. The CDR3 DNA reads TGTGCCTGGAGGTCGCAGGGGTTCTCCGTGGGAGATACGCAGTATTTT. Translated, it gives CAWRSQGFSVGDTQYF.

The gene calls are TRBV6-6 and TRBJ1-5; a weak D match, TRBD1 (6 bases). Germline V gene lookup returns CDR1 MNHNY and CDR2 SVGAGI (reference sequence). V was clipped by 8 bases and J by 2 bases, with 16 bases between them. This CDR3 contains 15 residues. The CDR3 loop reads CASGGQGVGNQPQHF. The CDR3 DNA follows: TGTGCCAGCGGGGGACAAGGAGTCGGCAATCAGCCCCAGCATTTT.

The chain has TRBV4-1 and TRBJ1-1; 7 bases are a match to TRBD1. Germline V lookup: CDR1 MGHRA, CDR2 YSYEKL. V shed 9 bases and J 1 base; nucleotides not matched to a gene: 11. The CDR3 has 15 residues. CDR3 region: CASRRAGGGNTEAFF. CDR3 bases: TGCGCCAGTAGGCGGGCAGGGGGTGGGAACACTGAAGCTTTCTTT.

CDR3 sequence reads: CASSQDRNSGNTIYF. The CDR3 DNA reads TGTGCCAGCAGCCAAGACAGGAACTCTGGAAACACCATATATTTT. This chain links TRBV11-3 with TRBJ1-3; possible D gene TRBD1, 6 bases. Trimming took off 5 bases at V and 0 bases at J, with 11 bases between the two ends. Germline-derived CDR1 and CDR2 are SGHNT and YENEEA. CDR3 length: 15 amino acids.